This is a list of T cell receptor beta chains from one sample in a study of cytomegalovirus exposure and HLA in healthy donors. Sequencing used immunoSEQ multiplex PCR; TCRdb keeps in-frame clones, though not all of them. Here the sample table reports some 130,000 clones. Source material: PBMCs. The receptors were gathered from a middle-aged woman in good health and CMV-seropositive. Each CDR3 is given with its conserved first and last residue. A D gene is named only where the DNA matches it firmly.

d_gene	v_gene	j_gene	CDR3nt	CDR3aa
.	TRBV27	TRBJ1-1	TGTGCCAGCAGTTTGGGTCCCGGGACTGAAGCTTTCTTT	CASSLGPGTEAFF
TRBD2	TRBV28	TRBJ2-7	TGTGCCAGCAGTCCGGCGGGACTAGCGGGATCCTACGAGCAGTACTTC	CASSPAGLAGSYEQYF
.	TRBV6-5	TRBJ2-7	TGTGCCAGCAGTTACTCGGCGGGACCCTACGAGCAGTACTTC	CASSYSAGPYEQYF
.	TRBV5-1	TRBJ2-1	TGCGCCAGCAGCTTGGACAGCCCCAATGAGCAGTTCTTC	CASSLDSPNEQFF
.	TRBV21-1	TRBJ2-7	TGTGCCAGCAGGAAACTAGCGGGCGCACTCAGAATTTACGAGCAGTACTTC	CASRKLAGALRIYEQYF
TRBD1	TRBV11-2	TRBJ2-3	TGTGCCAGCAGCTTACAGGGGGCTACAGATACGCAGTATTTT	CASSLQGATDTQYF
.	TRBV5-5	TRBJ1-1	TGTGCCAGCAGCTTATCCACGGGTGAAGCTTTCTTT	CASSLSTGEAFF
.	TRBV6-4	TRBJ2-3	TGTGCCAGCAGTGACTCCTTGGGGACTCCCACAGATACGCAGTATTTT	CASSDSLGTPTDTQYF
TRBD1	TRBV25-1	TRBJ1-5	TGTGCCAGCAGTCAAACCGGGACAGGGGATCAGCCCCAGCATTTT	CASSQTGTGDQPQHF
.	TRBV7-3	TRBJ2-2	TGTGCCAGCAGCTTAGGGCCAGCTTCCGGGGAGCTGTTTTTT	CASSLGPASGELFF
.	TRBV5-4	TRBJ2-5	TGTGCCAGCAGGGGCGAGCTAGCCCAAGAGACCCAGTACTTC	CASRGELAQETQYF
.	TRBV4-3	TRBJ1-2	TGCGCCAGCAGCCAAGACACGGGGGACGATGTTAGCTACACCTTC	CASSQDTGDDVSYTF
TRBD1	TRBV28	TRBJ1-3	TGTGCCAGCAGTTTACCAGGGGGTGGAAACACCATATATTTT	CASSLPGGGNTIYF
.	TRBV29-1	TRBJ2-7	TGCAGCGTTAGAGTCGGACTCGTCTACGAGCAGTACTTC	CSVRVGLVYEQYF
TRBD1	TRBV5-1	TRBJ2-5	TGCGCCAGCAGCTTAGGACAGGGGGCTGGCAGGAGAGAGACCCAGTACTTC	CASSLGQGAGRRETQYF
TRBD2	TRBV6-4	TRBJ2-1	TGTGCCAGCAGTGATAATAGCGGGGGTGGTAATGAGCAGTTCTTC	CASSDNSGGGNEQFF
.	TRBV4-3	TRBJ2-5	TGCGCCAGCAGTCGTAATCCCAGGGGAGAGACCCAGTACTTC	CASSRNPRGETQYF
TRBD2	TRBV7-9	TRBJ2-1	TGTGCCAGCAGCCACTCCCCCCTCGAGCGGGAGAACTACAATGAGCAGTTCTTC	CASSHSPLERENYNEQFF
TRBD1	TRBV7-8	TRBJ2-7	TGTGCCAGCAGCTTAGCGGGACAGGGTGACGAGCAGTACTTC	CASSLAGQGDEQYF
TRBD2	TRBV5-4	TRBJ2-7	TGTGCCAGCAGCTCGGGACTAGCGGGAGGGTACGAGCAGTACTTC	CASSSGLAGGYEQYF
TRBD2	TRBV5-1	TRBJ2-7	TGCGCCAGCAGCGCTAGCGGGGCCTACGAGCAGTACTTC	CASSASGAYEQYF
TRBD2	TRBV6-1	TRBJ2-1	TGTGCCAGCAGTGACACGGGAGGGGCCTACAATGAGCAGTTCTTC	CASSDTGGAYNEQFF
.	TRBV7-9	TRBJ1-1	TGTGCCAGCAGCCTGGACACGTACACTGAAGCTTTCTTT	CASSLDTYTEAFF
TRBD1	TRBV10-3	TRBJ2-3	TGTGCCATCAGTATGACAGGGACACCAATTAGCACAGATACGCAGTATTTT	CAISMTGTPISTDTQYF
TRBD1	TRBV6-4	TRBJ2-3	TGTGCCAGCAGTGCGACAGGGCTTAGCACAGATACGCAGTATTTT	CASSATGLSTDTQYF
TRBD2	TRBV11-2	TRBJ2-1	TGTGCCAGCAGAATACCGGGACTAGCGGACAATGAGCAGTTCTTC	CASRIPGLADNEQFF
.	TRBV19	TRBJ1-5	TGTGCCATTTCTACAGGGAGAGGGGGCAATCAGCCCCAGCATTTT	CAISTGRGGNQPQHF
.	TRBV18	TRBJ2-7	TGTGCCAGCTCACCATTGCGGGACAGCTCCTACGAGCAGTACTTC	CASSPLRDSSYEQYF
.	TRBV5-1	TRBJ2-5	TGCGCCAGCAGCTGGGGGCCGGGCGGGAGCTCGATCGAGACCCAGTACTTC	CASSWGPGGSSIETQYF
TRBD1	TRBV9	TRBJ1-2	TGTGCCAGCAGCCCCCCGGGACAGGTCTATGGCTACACCTTC	CASSPPGQVYGYTF
.	TRBV5-1	TRBJ1-2	TGCGCCAGCAGCCCCGGGACAACAGTTTATAACTATGGCTACACCTTC	CASSPGTTVYNYGYTF
.	TRBV7-2	TRBJ2-5	TGTGCCAGCAGCTTAGGAGCGAACCAAGAGACCCAGTACTTC	CASSLGANQETQYF
TRBD1	TRBV7-2	TRBJ2-5	TGTGCCAGCAGCTTAGTGCCAGGGGGCTTTATGGAGACCCAGTACTTC	CASSLVPGGFMETQYF
.	TRBV9	TRBJ2-1	TGTGCCAGCAGCGTAGGTTCCGGGAATGAGCAGTTCTTC	CASSVGSGNEQFF
.	TRBV18	TRBJ2-5	TGTGCCAGCTCACCCGTGTTGGGGGCCCCGGGATCGGAGACCCAGTACTTC	CASSPVLGAPGSETQYF
TRBD2	TRBV28	TRBJ2-3	TGTGCCAGCAGCAGCCCGGTCCTAAGCGGGACCACAGATACGCAGTATTTT	CASSSPVLSGTTDTQYF